This T cell receptor beta chain is drawn from a study of vaccination and CD4 T cells after COVID-19. On the study more broadly: The convalescents, six males and four females, included two who were Hispanic. The stimulating agents, overlapping spike peptides, came from SARS-CoV-2, HCoV-NL63, HCoV-OC43 and HCoV-229E.

Trimming shortened V by 2 bases and J by 0 bases, and 14 bases separated the two germline ends. Germline assignment: CDR1 MNHEY and CDR2 SVGAGI. The CDR3 consists of 17 residues. Treatment denoted: roughly ten-day PBMC culture with coronavirus spike peptide pools or control peptides (ViraFEST assay). T cells were expanded with peptide pools, and expanded clonotypes were identified by TCR sequencing. Note on this clonotype: Its antigen is not identified.

The assay that was used to sequence DNA from cultured CD4+ T cells was the Oncomine TCR Beta short-read assay. Using the QIAamp micro DNA kit, genomic DNA was extracted from the CD4+ T cells that had been cultured. Each CDR3 protein gets one entry after TCRdb re-called the PCR reads with MiXCR. The sample carries some 19,000 distinct CDR3 sequences, around 41% recorded once. Source material: cultured CD4+ T cells from blood. The chain joins TRBV6-5 to TRBJ2-4; D possibly corresponds to TRBD1 (5 bases). The sequence was obtained from a human donor with COVID-19. The CDR3 DNA reads as TGTGCCAGCAGTTACCCCAGGGATTGGATAGCCAAAAACATTCAGTACTTC. Its translation: CASSYPRDWIAKNIQYF.